A selection of T cell receptor beta chains follows, all from one sample in a study of lymphopenia after photon versus proton radiotherapy. TCRdb's copy holds only in-frame clones and misses some; the assay was immunoSEQ multiplex PCR. The top ten clones hold around 4.7% of a sample with 150,000 or so clones, more than 85% of them seen once. This specimen consisted of peripheral blood, obtained from a patient treated with photon-based radiotherapy. All receptors derive from a man aged 50-60 years with gastric cancer. CDR3s leave out the opening cysteine and the closing phenylalanine or tryptophan. Each record gives: D gene, clone size, J gene, V gene, CDR3 protein. D genes are given only for firm matches. Only part of the rows carry a size: once, few, many, or a class if the clone is expanded.

>TRBD2|NA|TRBJ2-3|TRBV7-2
ASSLALAGGTTDTQY
>TRBD1|NA|TRBJ1-1|TRBV18
ASSPAGRGLTEAF
>NA|NA|TRBJ1-3|TRBV27
ASSQQGLGNTIY
>NA|many|TRBJ2-2|TRBV29-1
SVEWGGGTGELF
>TRBD2|few|TRBJ2-7|TRBV7-8
ASSLSRTSGGSGQY
>NA|NA|TRBJ2-2|TRBV7-3
ASSPLRGTGELF
>NA|NA|TRBJ2-7|TRBV7-9
ASSEAVGLGAYEQY
>NA|NA|TRBJ2-5|TRBV4-2
ASSQALQETQY
>NA|NA|TRBJ2-1|TRBV29-1
SAKTGPEGYNEQF
>NA|NA|TRBJ1-5|TRBV2
ASKAGHSNQPQH
>NA|NA|TRBJ2-7|TRBV5-6
ASSLEKGYEQY
>TRBD1|NA|TRBJ1-5|TRBV29-1
SVRTGDQPQH
>TRBD1|once|TRBJ2-2|TRBV19
ASRDRGNTGELF
>NA|once|TRBJ1-2|TRBV5-5
ASSLEYGQSYGYT
>NA|NA|TRBJ2-7|TRBV27
ASSPWRKEVYEQY
>NA|NA|TRBJ1-4|TRBV28
ASSLGRINEKLF
>NA|NA|TRBJ2-7|TRBV2
ANSRGISYEQY
>NA|NA|TRBJ1-4|TRBV29-1
SVRGATNEKLF
>NA|NA|TRBJ2-3|TRBV30
AWNGVTDTQY
>NA|NA|TRBJ1-1|TRBV18
ASSPGWRGTEAF
>NA|NA|TRBJ1-1|TRBV21-1
ASSATGGPNTEAF
>NA|NA|TRBJ1-5|TRBV19
ASSIRGGDQPQH
>TRBD1|NA|TRBJ2-1|TRBV7-8
ASSLVPRGRNNEQF
>NA|NA|TRBJ1-5|TRBV6-4
ASSLTYTDQPQH
>NA|few|TRBJ1-1|TRBV30
AWTQGGDTEAF
>NA|NA|TRBJ2-3|TRBV7-2
ASSFLAQRSDTQY
>TRBD1|NA|TRBJ1-1|TRBV9
ASSVGTGSTEAF
>TRBD1|NA|TRBJ1-2|TRBV2
ASRQGGYGYT
>TRBD1|NA|TRBJ2-7|TRBV18
ASSQTGGGPYEQY
>NA|NA|TRBJ2-1|TRBV7-9
ASRSDSNEQF
>NA|NA|TRBJ2-5|TRBV29-1
SVGPWSETQY
>NA|NA|TRBJ1-1|TRBV6-5
ASSYSAANTEAF
>NA|NA|TRBJ2-7|TRBV6-1
ASSESTGPPYEQY
>NA|NA|TRBJ1-1|TRBV18
ASSPTRNTEAF
>NA|few|TRBJ2-3|TRBV29-1
SGERGGTDTQY
>NA|NA|TRBJ1-1|TRBV7-9
ASSLSAGRKFAF